Below are 3 T cell receptor beta chains sequenced from a single sample in a study of brain T cells in children with intractable seizures (dated by TCRdb to 2020 to 2022). Receptor amplification or capture employed the immunoSEQ multiplex PCR assay. This immuneACCESS table, as held by TCRdb, lists in-frame sequences with V and J called but not all clones. Of the missing ones, under half trace to an unresolved V gene in checked studies; the others have no known cause. The table for this sample lists a few hundred thousand clones; roughly 92% of them were counted only once. Of the sample, around 6% falls within the top ten clones. What this sample's time point label stands for: blood from clinic visit 5 months post-surgery; TSC patient then seizure free. The specimen comprised peripheral blood, sampled approximately 5 months after surgery. The receptors here all came from a boy under two years old with tuberous sclerosis and intractable seizures.

J is TRBJ1-6 and V is TRBV9; TRBD1 is a possible D gene (6 bases). In germline, CDR1 is SGDLS, CDR2 YYNGEE. Trimming removed 2 bases at V and 13 bases at J, with 22 bases between. The CDR3 has 16 amino acids. CDR3 DNA: TGTGCCAGCAGCGTCGGAAACCGGGACACGGGTATGCCCCTCCACTTT. Protein sequence: CASSVGNRDTGMPLHF.

The DNA for the CDR3 is TGTGCCACCAGCAGAGGCCAGTACCAAGAGACCCAGTACTTC. It is translated as CATSRGQYQETQYF. This rearrangement joins TRBV15 to TRBJ2-5; D remains ambiguous. This CDR3 has 14 residues. Germline CDR1 LNHNV, CDR2 YYDKDF (reference sequence). V was trimmed by 1 base and J by 0 bases, leaving 6 bases between them.

The V call is TRBV11-2, the J call TRBJ2-6; D gene ambiguous. The ends were cut back, 3 bases at V and 0 bases at J, with 9 bases in the middle. The length of the CDR3 is 16 residues. Germline CDR1 reads SGHAT; CDR2 reads FQNNGV. The CDR3 sequence: CASSFVVVSGANVLTF. Written as DNA, the CDR3 is TGTGCCAGCAGCTTCGTAGTGGTCTCTGGGGCCAACGTCCTGACTTTC.